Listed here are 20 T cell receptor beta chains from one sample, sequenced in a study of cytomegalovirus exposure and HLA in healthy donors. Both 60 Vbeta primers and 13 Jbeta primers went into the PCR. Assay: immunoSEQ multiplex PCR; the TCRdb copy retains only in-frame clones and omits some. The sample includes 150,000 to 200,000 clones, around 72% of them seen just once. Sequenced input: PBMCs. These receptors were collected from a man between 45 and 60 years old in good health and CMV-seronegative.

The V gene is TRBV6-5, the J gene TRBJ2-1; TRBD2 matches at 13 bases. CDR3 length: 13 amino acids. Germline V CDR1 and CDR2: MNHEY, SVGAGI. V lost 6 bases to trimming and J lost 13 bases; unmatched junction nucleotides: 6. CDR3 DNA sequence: TGTGCCAGCAGGAAAGGACTAGCGGGGGATCAGTTCTTC. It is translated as CASRKGLAGDQFF.

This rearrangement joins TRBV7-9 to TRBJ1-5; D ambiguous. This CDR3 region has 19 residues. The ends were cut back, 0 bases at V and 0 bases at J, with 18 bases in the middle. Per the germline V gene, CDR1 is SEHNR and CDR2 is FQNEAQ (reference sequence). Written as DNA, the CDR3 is TGTGCCAGCAGCTTAGCGGATGAGGCCTACCCCTATAGCAATCAGCCCCAGCATTTT. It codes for CASSLADEAYPYSNQPQHF.

CDR3: CASSARALNTEAFF. The CDR3 coding sequence is TGTGCCAGCAGCGCGAGGGCACTCAACACTGAAGCTTTCTTT. The chain couples TRBV9 to TRBJ1-1, with D uncertain. The V gene's germline CDR1 is SGDLS and CDR2 YYNGEE. Trimming took off 3 bases at V and 2 bases at J, with 11 bases between the two ends. The CDR3 has 14 amino acids.

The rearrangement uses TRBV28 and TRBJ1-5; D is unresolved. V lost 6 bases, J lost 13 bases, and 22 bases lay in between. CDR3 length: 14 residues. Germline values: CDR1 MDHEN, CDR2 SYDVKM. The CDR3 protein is CASSPGDLTNSQHF. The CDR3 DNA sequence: TGTGCCAGCAGCCCCGGAGACTTAACAAACTCACAGCATTTT.

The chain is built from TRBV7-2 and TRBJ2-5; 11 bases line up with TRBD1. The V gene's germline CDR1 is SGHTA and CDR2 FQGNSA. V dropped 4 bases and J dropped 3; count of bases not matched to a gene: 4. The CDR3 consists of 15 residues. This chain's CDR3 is CASSSGQGAKETQYF. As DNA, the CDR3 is TGTGCCAGCAGCTCCGGACAGGGGGCTAAAGAGACCCAGTACTTC.

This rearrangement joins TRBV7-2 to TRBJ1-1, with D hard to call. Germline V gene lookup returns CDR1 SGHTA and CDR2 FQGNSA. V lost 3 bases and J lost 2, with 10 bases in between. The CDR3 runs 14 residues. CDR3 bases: TGTGCCAGCAGCTTTGGCCAGTTCAACACTGAAGCTTTCTTT. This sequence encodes CASSFGQFNTEAFF.

The CDR3 protein is CASTPGGRNTGELFF. The CDR3 region has the DNA TGTGCCAGCACCCCAGGGGGCCGGAACACCGGGGAGCTGTTTTTT. The gene calls are TRBV28 and TRBJ2-2; TRBD1 matches at 8 bases. There are 15 residues in the CDR3. CDR1 and CDR2 (germline): MDHEN, SYDVKM. V trimming: 7 bases; J trimming: 1 base; junction bases outside the gene matches: 5.

In DNA, the CDR3 is TGTGCCAGCAGCTTAGAGGTCGGGCTAGCGGGGGGGGGAGATACGCAGTATTTT. Translated: CASSLEVGLAGGGDTQYF. This chain uses TRBV11-2 with TRBJ2-3; 12 nucleotides match TRBD2. Per the germline V gene, CDR1 is SGHAT and CDR2 is FQNNGV. V lost 0 bases to trimming and J lost 5 bases; unmatched junction nucleotides: 9. The CDR3 sequence is 18 residues long. Using reference TRBV11-2 and TRBJ2-3 for the parts outside the CDR3, the full variable domain is EAGVAQSPRYKIIEKRQSVAFWCNPISGHATLYWYQQILGQGPKLLIQFQNNGVVDDSQLPKDRFSAERLKGVDSTLKIQPAKLEDSAVYLCASSLEVGLAGGGDTQYFGPGTRLTVL.

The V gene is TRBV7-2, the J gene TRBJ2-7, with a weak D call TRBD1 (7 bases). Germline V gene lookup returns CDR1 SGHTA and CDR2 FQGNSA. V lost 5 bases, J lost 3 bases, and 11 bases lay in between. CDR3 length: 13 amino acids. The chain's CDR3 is CASSRGTDYEQYF. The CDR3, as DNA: TGTGCCAGCAGCCGGGGGACAGACTACGAGCAGTACTTC.

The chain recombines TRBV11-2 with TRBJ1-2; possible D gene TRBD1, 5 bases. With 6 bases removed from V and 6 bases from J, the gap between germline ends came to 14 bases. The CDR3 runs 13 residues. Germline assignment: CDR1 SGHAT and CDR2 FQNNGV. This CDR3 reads CASSTRFRDGYTF. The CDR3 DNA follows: TGTGCCAGCAGTACGAGGTTCAGGGATGGCTACACCTTC. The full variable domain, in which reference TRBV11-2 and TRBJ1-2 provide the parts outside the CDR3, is EAGVAQSPRYKIIEKRQSVAFWCNPISGHATLYWYQQILGQGPKLLIQFQNNGVVDDSQLPKDRFSAERLKGVDSTLKIQPAKLEDSAVYLCASSTRFRDGYTFGSGTRLTVV.

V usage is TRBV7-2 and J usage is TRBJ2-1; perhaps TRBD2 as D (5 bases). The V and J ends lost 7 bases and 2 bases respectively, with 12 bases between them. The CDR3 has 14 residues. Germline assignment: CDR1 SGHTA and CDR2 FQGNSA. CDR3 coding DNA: TGTGCCAGCAAGCGAGCGGCCGCCTACAATGAGCAGTTCTTC. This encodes CASKRAAAYNEQFF.

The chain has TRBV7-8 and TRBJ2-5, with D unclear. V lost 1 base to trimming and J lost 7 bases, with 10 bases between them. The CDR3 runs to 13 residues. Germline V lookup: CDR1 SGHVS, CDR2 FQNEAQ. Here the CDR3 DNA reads TGTGCCAGCAGCTTAGTCCGGCCAGGGACCCAGTACTTC. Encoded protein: CASSLVRPGTQYF.

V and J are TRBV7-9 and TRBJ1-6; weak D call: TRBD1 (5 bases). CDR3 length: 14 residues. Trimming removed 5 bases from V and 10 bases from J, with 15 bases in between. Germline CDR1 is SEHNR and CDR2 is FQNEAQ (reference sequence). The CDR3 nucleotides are TGTGCCAGCAGCCCCCCGGGGGTAGGCTCACCCCTCCACTTT. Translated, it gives CASSPPGVGSPLHF. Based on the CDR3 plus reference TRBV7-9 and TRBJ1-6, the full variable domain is DTGVSQNPRHKITKRGQNVTFRCDPISEHNRLYWYRQTLGQGPEFLTYFQNEAQLEKSRLLSDRFSAERPKGSFSTLEIQRTEQGDSAMYLCASSPPGVGSPLHFGNGTRLTVT.

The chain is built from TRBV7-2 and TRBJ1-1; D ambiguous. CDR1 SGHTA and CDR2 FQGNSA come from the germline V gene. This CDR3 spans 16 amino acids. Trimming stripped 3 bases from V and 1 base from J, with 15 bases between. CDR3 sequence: CASSFRLGRPNTEAFF. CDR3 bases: TGTGCCAGCAGCTTTCGGTTAGGGAGGCCGAACACTGAAGCTTTCTTT.

The DNA for the CDR3 is TGTGCCAGCAGCTTAAGGACGGTAGGAGGCAGTGTGGCCCAGTACTTC. It translates to CASSLRTVGGSVAQYF. This chain connects TRBV7-2 to TRBJ2-5, with TRBD2 as a possible D gene (5 bases). The CDR3 has 16 amino acids. V gave up 2 bases and J gave up 9 bases, with 22 bases separating them. Germline CDR1 is SGHTA and CDR2 is FQGNSA.

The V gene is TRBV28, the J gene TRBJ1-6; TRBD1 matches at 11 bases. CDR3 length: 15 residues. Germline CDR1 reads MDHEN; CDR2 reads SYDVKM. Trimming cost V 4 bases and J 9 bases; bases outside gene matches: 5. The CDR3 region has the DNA TGTGCCAGCAGTTCCCCGGGACAGGGGGGTTCACCCCTCCACTTT. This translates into CASSSPGQGGSPLHF. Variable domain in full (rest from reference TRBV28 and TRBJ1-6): DVKVTQSSRYLVKRTGEKVFLECVQDMDHENMFWYRQDPGLGLRLIYFSYDVKMKEKGDIPEGYSVSREKKERFSLILESASTNQTSMYLCASSSPGQGGSPLHFGNGTRLTVT.

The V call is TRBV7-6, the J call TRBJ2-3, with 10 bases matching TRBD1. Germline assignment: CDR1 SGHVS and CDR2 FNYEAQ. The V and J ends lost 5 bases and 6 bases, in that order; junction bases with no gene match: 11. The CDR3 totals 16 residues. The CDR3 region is CASSGPGTGVMDTQYF. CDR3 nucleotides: TGTGCCAGCAGCGGGCCCGGGACAGGGGTAATGGATACGCAGTATTTT.

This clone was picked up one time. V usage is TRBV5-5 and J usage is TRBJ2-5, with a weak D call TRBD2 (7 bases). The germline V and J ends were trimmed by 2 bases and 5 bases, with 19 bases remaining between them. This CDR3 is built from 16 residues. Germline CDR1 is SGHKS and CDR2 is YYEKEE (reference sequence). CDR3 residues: CASSFLGRGGGETQYF. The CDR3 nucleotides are TGTGCCAGCAGCTTCCTCGGAAGGGGGGGCGGGGAGACCCAGTACTTC.

In nucleotides, the CDR3 is TGTGCCAGCAGACCCCCGGGATATAGACGCAATCAGCCCCAGCATTTT. As protein: CASRPPGYRRNQPQHF. V and J are TRBV28 and TRBJ1-5; D gene uncertain. V was cut by 6 bases and J by 2 bases, with 17 bases left in between. The CDR3 totals 16 residues. Germline V CDR1 and CDR2: MDHEN, SYDVKM.

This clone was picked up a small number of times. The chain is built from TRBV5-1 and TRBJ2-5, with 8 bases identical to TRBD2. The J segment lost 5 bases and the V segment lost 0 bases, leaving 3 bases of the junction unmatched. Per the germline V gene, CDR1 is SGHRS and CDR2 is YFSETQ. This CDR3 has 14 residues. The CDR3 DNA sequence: TGCGCCAGCAGCTTGGCGGGAGGGTGGGAGACCCAGTACTTC. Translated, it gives CASSLAGGWETQYF.